The next 10 T cell receptor beta chains were all read from a single sample in a study of cytomegalovirus exposure and HLA in healthy donors. The PCR ran on 60 Vbeta and 13 Jbeta primers. TCRdb's copy holds only in-frame clones and misses some; the assay was immunoSEQ multiplex PCR. The table lists roughly 200,000 clones, roughly 70% of them singletons. Specimen: PBMCs. The receptors originated from a male donor in good health and CMV-seronegative.

The chain combines TRBV7-6 with TRBJ2-1; the match to TRBD2 covers 9 bases. The V gene end was trimmed by 0 bases and the J gene end by 4 bases; junction bases not matched to a gene: 4. This CDR3 spans 16 amino acids. The germline V gene encodes CDR1 SGHVS and CDR2 FNYEAQ. The CDR3 is CASSLATSGHYNEQFF. CDR3 sequence (DNA): TGTGCCAGCAGCTTAGCTACTAGCGGGCATTACAATGAGCAGTTCTTC. Variable domain in full (rest from reference TRBV7-6 and TRBJ2-1): GAGVSQSPRYKVTKRGQDVALRCDPISGHVSLYWYRQALGQGPEFLTYFNYEAQQDKSGLPNDRFSAERPEGSISTLTIQRTEQRDSAMYRCASSLATSGHYNEQFFGPGTRLTVL.

The V gene is TRBV7-8, the J gene TRBJ1-5; D possibly corresponds to TRBD1 (6 bases). This CDR3 region has 12 residues. CDR1 is SGHVS and CDR2 is FQNEAQ in the germline V gene. The V and J ends lost 7 bases and 9 bases respectively, with 13 bases between them. CDR3 amino acids: CASTRGGRPQHF. In DNA form, the CDR3 reads TGTGCCAGCACGAGGGGGGGTCGGCCCCAGCATTTT.

This clone appeared a few times. The chain joins TRBV2 to TRBJ2-1; D gene ambiguous. With 7 bases removed from V and 0 bases from J, the gap between germline ends came to 13 bases. CDR3 length: 15 residues. Germline values: CDR1 SNHLY, CDR2 FYNNEI. CDR3 bases: TGTGCCAGCAAGTATACGGTTAGCTCCTACAATGAGCAGTTCTTC. Its protein is CASKYTVSSYNEQFF.

This chain joins TRBV19 and TRBJ1-2; 10 bases match TRBD1. The trim removed 2 bases at V and 3 bases at J, leaving 6 bases unmatched. Germline CDR1 is LNHDA and CDR2 is SQIVND (reference sequence). CDR3 length: 16 amino acids. This chain's CDR3 is CASSIRGQGLDYGYTF. For the CDR3, the DNA is TGTGCCAGTAGTATACGGGGACAGGGGTTGGACTATGGCTACACCTTC. Variable domain in full (rest from reference TRBV19 and TRBJ1-2): DGGITQSPKYLFRKEGQNVTLSCEQNLNHDAMYWYRQDPGQGLRLIYYSQIVNDFQKGDIAEGYSVSREKKESFPLTVTSAQKNPTAFYLCASSIRGQGLDYGYTFGSGTRLTVV.

For the CDR3, the DNA is TGCGCCAGCAGCGCCGCCGGGGGGGGCGAGATCACTGAAGCTTTCTTT. This sequence encodes CASSAAGGGEITEAFF. The gene calls are TRBV5-1 and TRBJ1-1; the D gene is possibly TRBD1 (6 bases). The CDR3 has 16 amino acids. V was clipped by 4 bases and J by 4 bases, with 20 bases between them. CDR1 SGHRS and CDR2 YFSETQ come from the germline V gene. The whole variable domain, remainder taken from reference TRBV5-1 and TRBJ1-1, is KAGVTQTPRYLIKTRGQQVTLSCSPISGHRSVSWYQQTPGQGLQFLFEYFSETQRNKGNFPGRFSGRQFSNSRSEMNVSTLELGDSALYLCASSAAGGGEITEAFFGQGTRLTVV.

The chain joins TRBV7-2 to TRBJ2-1, with TRBD2 matching 15 bases. The CDR3 spans 15 residues. The V segment lost 6 bases and the J segment 7 bases; nucleotides outside the gene matches: 4. Germline values: CDR1 SGHTA, CDR2 FQGNSA. The DNA for the CDR3 is TGTGCCAGCAGTACCGGGACTAGCGGGAGGAATGAGCAGTTCTTC. Residues: CASSTGTSGRNEQFF.

This clone showed up just once. The chain joins TRBV18 to TRBJ2-7, with 7 bases aligning to TRBD1. V was pared by 1 base and J by 3 bases, with 3 bases of the junction left unmatched. The germline V gene has CDR1 KGHSH and CDR2 LQKENI. The CDR3 totals 14 residues. Written as DNA, the CDR3 is TGTGCCAGCTCACCACAGGGGGCTATCTACGAGCAGTACTTC. It is translated as CASSPQGAIYEQYF.

The chain carries TRBV28 and TRBJ2-1, with 10 bases lining up with TRBD2. Germline CDR1 and CDR2: MDHEN and SYDVKM. This CDR3 is built from 16 residues. V was pared by 4 bases and J by 8 bases, with 11 bases of the junction left unmatched. Written as DNA, the CDR3 is TGTGCCAGCAGTTCCGCCTTAGCGGGGGGTGTCGATGAGCAGTTCTTC. Amino acids: CASSSALAGGVDEQFF.

CDR3 sequence reads: CASRDASGGPQKQYF. CDR3 nucleotide sequence: TGTGCCAGCAGGGACGCTAGCGGGGGCCCACAGAAGCAGTACTTC. The chain uses TRBV6-5 and TRBJ2-5; 10 bases line up with TRBD2. Germline CDR1 and CDR2: MNHEY and SVGAGI. The CDR3 runs to 15 residues. Trimming cost V 6 bases and J 11 bases; bases outside gene matches: 15.

The chain combines TRBV6-5 with TRBJ1-4; 8 positions match TRBD1. Germline V gene data show CDR1 as MNHEY and CDR2 as SVGAGI. After removal of 4 bases from V and 6 bases from J, the junction contained 4 bases not matched to a gene. The CDR3 runs to 14 residues. CDR3 sequence reads: CASSSLTGDEKLFF. CDR3 DNA sequence: TGTGCCAGCAGTTCTTTGACAGGGGATGAAAAACTGTTTTTT.